These 21 T cell receptor beta chains originate from one sample sequenced in a study of Ad26.COV2.S vaccination and SARS-CoV-2 variants. Treatment reported: some 20 received Ad26.COV2.S at low or high dose, single or two shots; about 5 received placebo; per-sample allocation not given. Day 63 after the first vaccine or placebo injection was the time point for sampling. Using immunoSEQ multiplex PCR, the repertoire was profiled, and TCRdb retains in-frame clones only, with some absent. The data show around 450,000 clones, 80% to 90% seen once. Sequenced here: peripheral blood, sampled in a trial of Ad26.COV2.S vaccine versus placebo. All receptors derive from a person aged 18-60 years who received the Ad26.COV2.S COVID-19 vaccine or a placebo.

This chain connects TRBV7-2 to TRBJ1-2; tentative D call: TRBD1 (5 bases). Germline assignment: CDR1 SGHTA and CDR2 FQGNSA. The CDR3 consists of 13 residues. Trimming cost V 6 bases and J 4 bases, with 12 bases left between them. The CDR3 sequence: CASRLRGGYGYTF. In DNA form, the CDR3 reads TGTGCCAGCAGATTGCGTGGGGGCTATGGCTACACCTTC.

The chain links TRBV18 to TRBJ1-1, with D unresolved. The CDR3 loop spans 16 amino acids. In germline, CDR1 is KGHSH, CDR2 LQKENI. V gave up 3 bases and J gave up 2 bases, with 16 bases separating them. The CDR3 DNA sequence: TGTGCCAGCTCACCTACCGGGCAGAGGGTTAACACTGAAGCTTTCTTT. Amino acid sequence: CASSPTGQRVNTEAFF.

The chain carries TRBV6-5 and TRBJ2-7; 7 nucleotides align to TRBD1. CDR1 and CDR2 (germline): MNHEY, SVGAGI. V lost 9 bases, J lost 5 bases, and 10 bases stayed unmatched. The CDR3 length is 13 residues. CDR3 nucleotide sequence: TGTGCCAGTCATAGGGGGCGCTTGGACGAGCAGTACTTC. Amino acids: CASHRGRLDEQYF.

The rearrangement joins TRBV7-8 to TRBJ2-5; D is uncertain. The CDR3 is made up of 12 amino acids. Germline V CDR1 and CDR2: SGHVS, FQNEAQ. The ends were cut back, 5 bases at V and 4 bases at J, with 8 bases in the middle. The CDR3 coding sequence is TGTGCCAGCAGCCCGACCGCAGAGACCCAGTACTTC. Translating gives CASSPTAETQYF.

The chain combines TRBV5-5 with TRBJ1-5; possibly TRBD1 for D (5 bases). Germline loops: CDR1 SGHKS, CDR2 YYEKEE (reference sequence). V shed 1 base and J shed 6 bases, with 14 bases lying between them. This CDR3 is built from 15 residues. CDR3 sequence reads: CASSLQLGDGQPQHF. CDR3 sequence (DNA): TGTGCCAGCAGCTTGCAATTGGGGGATGGTCAGCCCCAGCATTTT.

This chain joins TRBV7-2 and TRBJ2-5; no firm D call. In germline, CDR1 is SGHTA, CDR2 FQGNSA. Trimming took off 1 base at V and 7 bases at J, with 13 bases between the two ends. This CDR3 is built from 14 residues. CDR3 sequence reads: CASSLVPYVGTQYF. Here the CDR3 DNA reads TGTGCCAGCAGCTTAGTTCCCTACGTTGGGACCCAGTACTTC. Combining the CDR3 with reference TRBV7-2 and TRBJ2-5 gives the whole variable domain GAGVSQSPSNKVTEKGKDVELRCDPISGHTALYWYRQSLGQGLEFLIYFQGNSAPDKSGLPSDRFSAERTGGSVSTLTIQRTQQEDSAVYLCASSLVPYVGTQYFGPGTRLLVL.

This rearrangement joins TRBV24-1 to TRBJ1-2; the D gene is possibly TRBD1 (5 bases). This CDR3 has 13 amino acids. Germline V CDR1 and CDR2: KGHDR, SFDVKD. Trimming shortened V by 4 bases and J by 5 bases, and 10 bases separated the two germline ends. CDR3 coding DNA: TGTGCCACCAGTGACGGGACGGCTTATGGCTACACCTTC. Translating gives CATSDGTAYGYTF.

The rearrangement joins TRBV21-1 to TRBJ1-1; the DNA was not used to check the table's D call, TRBD1. TRBV21-1 is listed as a pseudogene. The CDR3 contains 15 residues. The CDR3 reads CASTRELTRRSEAFF. The CDR3 bases are TGTGCCAGCACCAGAGAACTGACACGTCGATCTGAAGCTTTCTTT.

This clone was detected only a few times. The genes are TRBV6-5 and TRBJ2-7; D is unclear. Germline assignment: CDR1 MNHEY and CDR2 SVGAGI. The CDR3 sequence is 16 residues long. V dropped 0 bases and J dropped 0 bases, with 12 bases sitting between them. The CDR3 loop reads CASSYSTVQNSYEQYF. Here the CDR3 DNA reads TGTGCCAGCAGTTACTCGACGGTACAAAACTCCTACGAGCAGTACTTC.

The rearrangement uses TRBV11-2 and TRBJ2-7; 9 bases are a match to TRBD1. The CDR3 has 14 amino acids. V trimming: 3 bases; J trimming: 2 bases; junction bases outside the gene matches: 2. Looked up from germline, CDR1 is SGHAT and CDR2 is FQNNGV. CDR3 in amino acids: CASSFGTGPYEQYF. The CDR3 nucleotides are TGTGCCAGCAGCTTCGGGACAGGGCCCTACGAGCAGTACTTC.

This rearrangement joins TRBV9 to TRBJ2-1, with a tentative D call TRBD1 (5 bases). This CDR3 region has 15 residues. Trimming pared 3 bases from V and 2 bases from J, leaving 12 bases between. CDR1 and CDR2 from the germline V gene are SGDLS and YYNGEE. The CDR3 DNA reads as TGTGCCAGCAGCGGACAGATAAGTACCTACAATGAGCAGTTCTTC. It codes for CASSGQISTYNEQFF. Full variable domain (remainder filled in from reference TRBV9 and TRBJ2-1): DSGVTQTPKHLITATGQRVTLRCSPRSGDLSVYWYQQSLDQGLQFLIQYYNGEERAKGNILERFSAQQFPDLHSELNLSSLELGDSALYFCASSGQISTYNEQFFGPGTRLTVL.

The chain employs TRBV11-3 and TRBJ2-1; 7 nucleotides agree with TRBD2. Germline CDR1 reads SGHNT; CDR2 reads YENEEA. This CDR3 contains 16 residues. V trimming: 1 base; J trimming: 3 bases; junction bases outside the gene matches: 6. The CDR3 reads CASSLAGASGYNEQFF. For the CDR3, the DNA is TGTGCCAGCAGCTTAGCGGGCGCTAGCGGCTACAATGAGCAGTTCTTC.

V gene TRBV5-5 combines with J gene TRBJ2-7, with 10 bases aligning to TRBD1. This CDR3 has 15 amino acids. V dropped 0 bases and J dropped 3; count of bases not matched to a gene: 3. CDR1 is SGHKS, CDR2 YYEKEE, per germline (reference sequence). The CDR3 sequence: CASSLEGQGFYEQYF. In DNA form, the CDR3 reads TGTGCCAGCAGCTTGGAGGGACAGGGGTTCTACGAGCAGTACTTC.

As for this clone: At one end, the junction sequence differs from germline, possibly due to a read error. Here the CDR3 reads CASRGLNGQFF. The CDR3 DNA follows: TGTGCCAGCAGAGGTCTAAATGGGCAGTTCTTC. The genes are TRBV6-5 and TRBJ2-1; D remains unclear. The CDR3 sequence is 11 residues long. Germline CDR1 is MNHEY and CDR2 is SVGAGI.

This clone has only a few counts. The CDR3 protein is CASSLYRRASYNEQFF. The CDR3 DNA follows: TGTGCCAGCAGTTTATACCGCAGGGCCTCCTACAATGAGCAGTTCTTC. The rearrangement joins TRBV28 to TRBJ2-1; maybe TRBD1 (5 bases). CDR3 size: 16 residues. Germline V CDR1 and CDR2: MDHEN, SYDVKM. V lost 1 base to trimming and J lost 0 bases, with 10 bases between them.

The chain carries TRBV7-9 and TRBJ2-2; D is perhaps TRBD1 (5 bases). CDR3 size: 17 residues. Germline-derived CDR1 and CDR2 are SEHNR and FQNEAQ (reference sequence). Between the trimmed V and J ends, which lost 2 bases and 3 bases, there was a span of 16 bases. DNA of the CDR3: TGTGCCAGCAGCTTAATGGCAGGGCAACCGGACACCGGGGAGCTGTTTTTT. Encoded protein: CASSLMAGQPDTGELFF.

The V call is TRBV5-1, the J call TRBJ2-1; 13 bases line up with TRBD2. Germline values: CDR1 SGHRS, CDR2 YFSETQ. The length of the CDR3 is 17 residues. V gave up 0 bases and J gave up 8 bases; unmatched junction bases: 8. DNA for the CDR3: TGCGCCAGCAGCTTGGCCAGAGGGACTAGCGGGATCCATGAGCAGTTCTTC. It encodes CASSLARGTSGIHEQFF.

This clone was recorded only once. The chain uses TRBV11-2 and TRBJ2-7; TRBD1 aligns across 10 bases. The CDR3 contains 15 residues. V lost 3 bases, J lost 2 bases, and 4 bases stayed unmatched. Germline V gene data show CDR1 as SGHAT and CDR2 as FQNNGV. CDR3 nucleotide sequence: TGTGCCAGCAGCTTCGGGACAGGGGTCCCCTACGAGCAGTACTTC. Protein sequence: CASSFGTGVPYEQYF. The variable domain in full, with the rest retrieved from reference TRBV11-2 and TRBJ2-7, is EAGVAQSPRYKIIEKRQSVAFWCNPISGHATLYWYQQILGQGPKLLIQFQNNGVVDDSQLPKDRFSAERLKGVDSTLKIQPAKLEDSAVYLCASSFGTGVPYEQYFGPGTRLTVT.

V and J are TRBV7-6 and TRBJ2-1; D may be TRBD1 or TRBD2 (5 bases each). This CDR3 is 16 amino acids long. V lost 2 bases to trimming and J lost 0 bases, with 11 bases between them. Germline-derived CDR1 and CDR2 are SGHVS and FNYEAQ. CDR3 sequence reads: CASSLRDGGSYNEQFF. The CDR3 DNA sequence: TGTGCCAGCAGCTTACGGGATGGGGGCTCCTACAATGAGCAGTTCTTC.

This rearrangement joins TRBV6-2 or TRBV6-3 to TRBJ2-7, with D possibly being TRBD1 or TRBD2 (5 bases each). V was cut by 3 bases and J by 0 bases, with 15 bases left in between. CDR1 is MNHEY and CDR2 is SVGEGT in the germline V gene. The CDR3 is 16 amino acids. DNA for the CDR3: TGTGCCAGCAGTTATATTGGGACGTTAGACTCCTACGAGCAGTACTTC. It is translated as CASSYIGTLDSYEQYF.

The chain carries TRBV9 and TRBJ1-4; no clear D. Germline CDR1 is SGDLS and CDR2 is YYNGEE. Trimming cost V 0 bases and J 4 bases, with 7 bases left between them. The CDR3 is made up of 14 amino acids. CDR3 region: CASSVDFRNEKLFF. CDR3 bases: TGTGCCAGCAGCGTAGATTTCCGTAATGAAAAACTGTTTTTT.